This T cell receptor beta chain is from a study of CD8 T cells in Susac syndrome. Random hexamers were used to reverse transcribe about 0.45 to 1 ug of RNA. It was immunoSEQ multiplex PCR that amplified TCR beta CDR3 across 54 Vbeta and 13 Jbeta. A single record per CDR3 protein comes from TCRdb applying MiXCR to the immunoSEQ multiplex PCR reads. Counted here are 180,000 or so distinct CDR3 sequences, 90% to 95% occurring once; the ten biggest clones make up around 0.15%. TEMRA cells were FACS-enriched, while CD8+ and CD4+ T cells were negatively isolated. Worth noting for this clonotype: The antigen is undetermined.

Findings and limits, study-wide: The number of individuals included in the study's TCR sequencing and HLA analysis was acknowledged as relatively small.

From germline, CDR1 is SQVTM and CDR2 ANQGSEA. The CDR3 sequence is 12 residues long. Deletions cut 7 bases from V and 6 bases from J, with 10 bases between. V is TRBV29-1 and J is TRBJ2-6; D is uncertain. Material: CD4+ T cells from PBMCs. The clonotype was recovered from a human donor in good health. CDR3 DNA: TGCAGCGCCATAGCTGAGGCCAACGTCCTGACTTTC. As protein: CSAIAEANVLTF.